This TCR beta chain was found in a study of blood T cell repertoires in COVID-19. Overall study context: The United States, Italy and Spain were the sources of the acute and convalescent COVID-19 samples.

Cohorts were assigned according to the clinical history that participants reported. The recovered donors of Cohort 3 showed two negative PCRs, clearance, or symptom resolution. As processed by the authors: Reference gene primer amplification gave estimated nucleated cell counts. Generated by immunoSEQ multiplex PCR, the TCRdb table keeps only in-frame clones and is missing some. The V and J calls and clone size are taken from that table; D and trimming were inferred from the DNA. Of around 300,000 clones in the sample, 75% to 95% were seen once. This clone appeared a single time. The V gene end was trimmed by 3 bases and the J gene end by 3 bases; junction bases not matched to a gene: 8. The germline gives CDR1 SGHTS, CDR2 YDEGEE. The CDR3 runs 16 residues.

The rearrangement links TRBV5-8 to TRBJ1-5; TRBD1 matches 8 bases. This TCR was recovered from a woman in her thirties who had recovered from COVID-19. Input material: PBMCs or T cells enriched from blood (not recorded which). DNA for the CDR3: TGTGCCAGCAGCTCCGGACAGGGAGGAAACAATCAGCCCCAGCATTTT. This encodes CASSSGQGGNNQPQHF.